This entry lists 23 T cell receptor beta chains sequenced from one sample in a study of beta chain features in type 1 diabetes. The authors reverse transcribed all of the isolated RNA, so sequencing captured expressed TCRB transcripts. Generated by immunoSEQ multiplex PCR, the TCRdb table keeps only in-frame clones and is missing some. Here the sample spans 350,000 to 400,000 clones, about 15% being singletons. Specimen: naive CD4+ T cells from blood. The receptors were gathered from a woman between 18 and 29 years old in good health.

A single count supports this clone. The chain joins TRBV6-5 to TRBJ2-7; perhaps TRBD1 as D (6 bases). V was cut by 3 bases and J by 3 bases, with 15 bases left in between. The germline V gene has CDR1 MNHEY and CDR2 SVGAGI. This CDR3 has 15 residues. The CDR3 DNA follows: TGTGCCAGCAGTTATTCCCCAGGACAGAGCTACGAGCAGTACTTC. Protein: CASSYSPGQSYEQYF.

This sequence joins TRBV6-1 and TRBJ2-3, with unresolved D. V gave up 5 bases and J gave up 6 bases, with 12 bases separating them. Germline-derived CDR1 and CDR2 are MNHNS and SASEGT. CDR3 length equals 13 residues. The CDR3, as DNA: TGTGCCAGCAGTCAACCTTATCGGGATACGCAGTATTTT. This gives the protein CASSQPYRDTQYF.

This clone was detected only a few times. V usage is TRBV29-1 and J usage is TRBJ1-5; D is unclear. The CDR3 is made up of 12 amino acids. Per germline, CDR1 SQVTM and CDR2 ANQGSEA. V shed 6 bases and J shed 3 bases, with 9 bases lying between them. The CDR3: CSVRSPNQPQHF. DNA of the CDR3: TGCAGCGTCCGCAGTCCCAATCAGCCCCAGCATTTT.

The chain links TRBV7-2 to TRBJ1-5, with a tentative D call TRBD1 (6 bases). Trimming removed 5 bases from V and 4 bases from J, with 12 bases in between. The germline V gene encodes CDR1 SGHTA and CDR2 FQGNSA. The CDR3 is made up of 14 amino acids. CDR3 residues: CASSLTGFNQPQHF. In DNA, the CDR3 is TGTGCCAGCAGCCTTACAGGGTTTAATCAGCCCCAGCATTTT.

The V call is TRBV15, the J call TRBJ2-1, with D possibly being TRBD2 (7 bases). Per germline, CDR1 LNHNV and CDR2 YYDKDF (reference sequence). CDR3 length: 16 residues. The V and J ends lost 0 bases and 7 bases respectively, with 16 bases between them. The CDR3 region has the DNA TGTGCCACCAGCAGAGAGGGGGCGGGAGTGGGGAATGAGCAGTTCTTC. Translating it yields CATSREGAGVGNEQFF.

The chain uses TRBV29-1 and TRBJ2-3; D possibly matches TRBD1 or TRBD2 (10 bases each). The CDR3 is 18 residues long. Germline V lookup: CDR1 SQVTM, CDR2 ANQGSEA. V was shortened by 4 bases and J by 6 bases, with 29 bases between the two germline ends. Here the CDR3 reads CSVAPTGGWLAGADTQYF. The CDR3 DNA reads TGCAGCGTTGCCCCGACAGGGGGCTGGCTAGCGGGAGCTGATACGCAGTATTTT.

The rearrangement uses TRBV29-1 and TRBJ2-7, with 11 bases lining up with TRBD2. V shed 7 bases, J shed 5 bases, and the junction held 10 bases outside the gene matches. The V gene's germline CDR1 is SQVTM and CDR2 ANQGSEA. This CDR3 has 14 amino acids. The CDR3 DNA sequence: TGCAGCGCCGCTAAACGACTAGCGGGGAACGAGCAGTACTTC. Translated: CSAAKRLAGNEQYF.

V usage is TRBV6-1 and J usage is TRBJ2-5, with 7 bases aligning to TRBD2. V was pared by 4 bases and J by 2 bases, with 13 bases of the junction left unmatched. The CDR3 is 17 amino acids. From germline, CDR1 is MNHNS and CDR2 SASEGT. This chain's CDR3 is CASSAPWGGPMQETQYF. The CDR3, as DNA: TGTGCCAGCAGTGCTCCATGGGGGGGACCGATGCAAGAGACCCAGTACTTC.

This chain links TRBV9 with TRBJ2-1; TRBD2 aligns across 7 bases. The J segment lost 12 bases and the V segment lost 0 bases, leaving 12 bases of the junction unmatched. The CDR3 contains 15 residues. Per the germline V gene, CDR1 is SGDLS and CDR2 is YYNGEE. CDR3 bases: TGTGCCAGCAGCGTAGTGGGTACCCCCGGGGGGTGGCAGTTCTTC. It yields the protein CASSVVGTPGGWQFF.

This clone showed up just a few times. The CDR3 DNA reads as TGTGCCAGCAGCCCCGGGGGGGGGAAGACCCAGTACTTC. Its protein product is CASSPGGGKTQYF. The chain uses TRBV11-2 and TRBJ2-5; 8 bases match TRBD2. This CDR3 region has 13 residues. The germline gives CDR1 SGHAT, CDR2 FQNNGV. The V and J ends lost 5 bases and 6 bases, in that order; junction bases with no gene match: 5.

A few counts support this clone. The rearrangement links TRBV30 to TRBJ2-5; D is ambiguous. CDR1 and CDR2 (germline): GTSNPN, SVGIG (reference sequence). V was trimmed by 4 bases and J by 2 bases, leaving 5 bases between them. The CDR3 runs to 11 residues. Here the CDR3 DNA reads TGTGCCTGGAAACGGCAAGAGACCCAGTACTTC. This gives the protein CAWKRQETQYF.

The sample holds a few counts of this clone. The chain combines TRBV4-3 with TRBJ2-7; 13 bases match TRBD2. Trimming at V came to 0 bases and at J to 2 bases, leaving 7 bases not matched to a gene. The CDR3 spans 18 residues. The V gene's germline CDR1 is LGHNA and CDR2 YSLEER. CDR3 residues: CASSQEPPGLAGTYEQYF. The CDR3 DNA sequence: TGCGCCAGCAGCCAAGAACCTCCGGGACTAGCGGGAACCTACGAGCAGTACTTC.

The chain combines TRBV5-1 with TRBJ2-5, with D perhaps TRBD1 (5 bases). V was trimmed by 3 bases and J by 0 bases, leaving 15 bases between them. CDR3 length: 16 residues. Germline loops: CDR1 SGHRS, CDR2 YFSETQ. The CDR3 sequence: CASSSRGLGDQETQYF. DNA for the CDR3: TGCGCCAGCAGCTCGAGAGGCCTAGGGGACCAAGAGACCCAGTACTTC.

The chain uses TRBV19 and TRBJ1-1; tentatively, D is TRBD1 (5 bases). The germline V gene encodes CDR1 LNHDA and CDR2 SQIVND (reference sequence). V was pared by 5 bases and J by 5 bases, with 9 bases between. CDR3 size: 12 residues. The CDR3 DNA sequence: TGTGCCAGTAGTCGGGGGGGGACTGAAGCTTTCTTT. Protein product: CASSRGGTEAFF. The full variable domain, in which reference TRBV19 and TRBJ1-1 provide the parts outside the CDR3, is DGGITQSPKYLFRKEGQNVTLSCEQNLNHDAMYWYRQDPGQGLRLIYYSQIVNDFQKGDIAEGYSVSREKKESFPLTVTSAQKNPTAFYLCASSRGGTEAFFGQGTRLTVV.

The sample holds a few counts of this clone. J is TRBJ2-3 and V is TRBV28; possible D gene TRBD2, 5 bases. Trimming removed 5 bases at V and 1 base at J, with 7 bases between. Germline V lookup: CDR1 MDHEN, CDR2 SYDVKM. This CDR3 region has 13 residues. Here the CDR3 DNA reads TGTGCCAGCAGTGCCGGGGGCACAGATACGCAGTATTTT. As protein: CASSAGGTDTQYF.

V and J are TRBV28 and TRBJ2-1; 11 nucleotides line up with TRBD2. CDR3 length equals 15 residues. The ends lost 3 bases at V and 10 bases at J; junction bases unmatched: 8. Germline-derived CDR1 and CDR2 are MDHEN and SYDVKM. Here the CDR3 DNA reads TGTGCCAGCAGTTTGGATAGCGGGAGGGCCCGGGAGCAGTTCTTC. It translates to CASSLDSGRAREQFF.

The J gene is TRBJ2-1, the V gene TRBV9; the D is unclear. The CDR3 runs 14 residues. In germline, CDR1 is SGDLS, CDR2 YYNGEE. V shed 2 bases and J shed 4 bases, with 10 bases lying between them. The CDR3 region has the DNA TGTGCCAGCAGCGTGATGACTGATTACAATGAGCAGTTCTTC. The encoded protein is CASSVMTDYNEQFF.

V usage is TRBV5-1 and J usage is TRBJ1-4, with D possibly matching TRBD1 (6 bases). This CDR3 contains 14 residues. In germline, CDR1 is SGHRS, CDR2 YFSETQ. The ends were cut back, 4 bases at V and 8 bases at J, with 15 bases in the middle. Written as DNA, the CDR3 is TGCGCCAGCAGCCTGACAGGACTTGGGGAAAAACTGTTTTTT. Residues: CASSLTGLGEKLFF.

This chain connects TRBV10-3 to TRBJ1-2; 7 bases are shared with TRBD1. CDR1 and CDR2 from the germline V gene are ENHRY and SYGVKD. The CDR3 runs 14 residues. Trimming removed 3 bases from V and 0 bases from J; junction bases left unmatched: 1. The CDR3 nucleotides are TGTGCCATCAGTGACACAGGGGCTAACTATGGCTACACCTTC. It specifies CAISDTGANYGYTF.

The J gene is TRBJ1-5, the V gene TRBV4-2, with a possible D match to TRBD1 (6 bases). Germline V gene sequence: CDR1 LGHNA, CDR2 YNFKEQ. This CDR3 has 14 residues. The V and J ends lost 2 bases and 5 bases respectively, with 10 bases between them. The CDR3 DNA is TGTGCCAGCAGCCAAAAAACAGGGTATCAGCCCCAGCATTTT. Amino acids: CASSQKTGYQPQHF.

This clone was seen more than once but under ten times. The chain has TRBV6-6 and TRBJ2-1, with 11 bases that match TRBD2. The CDR3 consists of 15 residues. Trimming took 7 bases from V and 6 from J; bases not matched to a gene: 8. CDR1 is MNHNY and CDR2 is SVGAGI in the germline V gene (reference sequence). The CDR3 sequence is CASILSGRAGNEQFF. CDR3 nucleotides: TGTGCCAGCATTCTTAGCGGGAGGGCCGGCAATGAGCAGTTCTTC.

This chain links TRBV18 with TRBJ2-7; 7 bases match TRBD2. V was pared by 2 bases and J by 5 bases, with 6 bases of the junction left unmatched. CDR3 length: 14 residues. The germline CDR1 and CDR2 sequences are KGHSH and LQKENI. The DNA for the CDR3 is TGTGCCAGCTCACCATGGGAGGGGAGGAACGAGCAGTACTTC. This translates into CASSPWEGRNEQYF.

The chain recombines TRBV30 with TRBJ1-5; 10 positions agree with TRBD1. The CDR3 contains 13 residues. The germline V gene has CDR1 GTSNPN and CDR2 SVGIG (reference sequence). V was pared by 1 base and J by 6 bases, with 0 bases of the junction left unmatched. CDR3 bases: TGTGCCTGGAGTGGGACAGGGGGTCAGCCCCAGCATTTT. Its protein is CAWSGTGGQPQHF.